What follows are 32 T cell receptor beta chains derived from one specimen sequenced in a study of blood T cell repertoires in COVID-19. Method: immunoSEQ multiplex PCR; TCRdb's copy keeps in-frame clones and lacks some. The sample lists about 200,000 clones; 80% to 90% were seen once. The sequenced sample consisted of PBMCs or T cells enriched from blood (not recorded which). Receptors originate from a woman aged 18-30 years who had recovered from COVID-19.

The rearrangement joins TRBV30 to TRBJ1-5, with D possibly being TRBD1 (6 bases). Germline V gives CDR1 GTSNPN, CDR2 SVGIG (reference sequence). The V end lost 2 bases, the J end lost 6 bases, and 11 bases lay between the germline ends. The CDR3 consists of 13 residues. The CDR3 sequence is CAWSFGGGQPQHF. The CDR3 nucleotides are TGTGCCTGGAGTTTTGGGGGCGGTCAGCCCCAGCATTTT.

This clone showed up just a few times. The chain combines TRBV9 with TRBJ1-6; D possibly corresponds to TRBD1 (5 bases). Germline V gene data show CDR1 as SGDLS and CDR2 as YYNGEE. The CDR3 contains 15 residues. The germline V and J ends were trimmed by 4 bases and 9 bases, with 17 bases remaining between them. The CDR3 DNA follows: TGTGCCAGCAGCCTCTCAGGGCAGGGTGCTTCACCCCTCCACTTT. Amino acids: CASSLSGQGASPLHF.

This rearrangement joins TRBV30 to TRBJ1-4, with D perhaps TRBD1 (5 bases). Trimming took 0 bases from V and 7 from J, leaving 12 bases between them. The CDR3 is 14 amino acids. From germline, CDR1 is GTSNPN and CDR2 SVGIG (reference sequence). CDR3 protein: CAWSVGGRGEKLFF. CDR3 bases: TGTGCCTGGAGTGTAGGCGGAAGGGGTGAAAAACTGTTTTTT.

The rearrangement uses TRBV24-1 and TRBJ2-1; no reliable D call. CDR1 and CDR2 (germline): KGHDR, SFDVKD. The CDR3 sequence is 13 residues long. Between the trimmed V and J ends, which lost 0 bases and 10 bases, there was a span of 9 bases. CDR3 amino acids: CATSDLEEGEQFF. The CDR3 DNA sequence: TGTGCCACCAGTGATTTGGAGGAAGGCGAGCAGTTCTTC.

The J gene is TRBJ1-1, the V gene TRBV29-1; D gene uncertain. The ends were cut back, 7 bases at V and 3 bases at J, with 12 bases in the middle. Germline V gene lookup returns CDR1 SQVTM and CDR2 ANQGSEA. The CDR3 spans 12 residues. CDR3 coding DNA: TGCAGCGCTAATAGGCAGGACACTGAAGCTTTCTTT. Its protein product is CSANRQDTEAFF.

The chain has TRBV28 and TRBJ1-5; D uncertain. This CDR3 region has 13 residues. Trimming took 5 bases from V and 8 from J, leaving 13 bases between them. From germline, CDR1 is MDHEN and CDR2 SYDVKM. The CDR3 loop is CASSPNGWKPQHF. In DNA, the CDR3 is TGTGCCAGCAGTCCAAACGGGTGGAAGCCCCAGCATTTT.

CDR3 sequence: CATSRDLQGVSAGELFF. The CDR3 DNA reads TGTGCCACCAGCAGAGATCTTCAGGGCGTCTCGGCCGGGGAGCTGTTTTTT. The chain couples TRBV15 to TRBJ2-2; weak D call: TRBD1 (5 bases). CDR1 is LNHNV, CDR2 YYDKDF, per germline (reference sequence). Trimming pared 0 bases from V and 6 bases from J, leaving 17 bases between. The CDR3 totals 17 residues.

In the case of this clone: At one end the junction does not follow the germline gene, possibly because of a read error. The chain joins TRBV6-5 to TRBJ1-2, with a possible D match to TRBD1 (5 bases). The CDR3 extends over 14 amino acids. Germline CDR1 MNHEY, CDR2 SVGAGI. CDR3: CASSYEGATVWQVF. CDR3 DNA: TGTGCCAGCAGTTACGAAGGGGCCACCGTATGGCAGGTCTTC.

This clone was counted once. Mismatch with germline at one junction end may stem from a read error. This chain joins TRBV5-6 and TRBJ1-4, with a weak D call TRBD1 (5 bases). Per the germline V gene, CDR1 is SGHDT and CDR2 is YYEEEE. The CDR3 is 16 residues long. The CDR3: CASSPTFGAANGKLFF. CDR3 nucleotides: TGTGCCAGCAGTCCGACCTTTGGGGCGGCAAATGGAAAACTGTTTTTT. The full variable domain, with the rest looked up from reference TRBV5-6 and TRBJ1-4, is DAGVTQSPTHLIKTRGQQVTLRCSPKSGHDTVSWYQQALGQGPQFIFQYYEEEERQRGNFPDRFSGHQFPNYSSELNVNALLLGDSALYLCASSPTFGAANGKLFFGSGTQLSVL.

This chain uses TRBV9 with TRBJ2-3; D is uncertain. Germline CDR1 and CDR2: SGDLS and YYNGEE. This CDR3 has 13 residues. Between the trimmed V and J ends, which lost 4 bases and 8 bases, there was a span of 14 bases. CDR3 in amino acids: CASSLDLSGTQYF. The CDR3 bases are TGTGCCAGCAGCCTAGACCTGTCGGGTACGCAGTATTTT.

This clone was seen ten or more times. The chain couples TRBV2 to TRBJ1-1; D is unclear. CDR1 SNHLY and CDR2 FYNNEI come from the germline V gene. The V end lost 7 bases, the J end lost 2 bases, and 11 bases lay between the germline ends. CDR3 size: 13 residues. CDR3 in DNA: TGTGCCAGCACGGCGGCAGAAAACACTGAAGCTTTCTTT. This gives the protein CASTAAENTEAFF.

Comments on this clone: This CDR3 is also generated by other DNA sequences in the sample. The V gene is TRBV28, the J gene TRBJ1-2; D is uncertain. Per germline, CDR1 MDHEN and CDR2 SYDVKM. The CDR3 has 13 residues. V lost 2 bases to trimming and J lost 2 bases, with 6 bases between them. CDR3 DNA sequence: TGTGCCAGCAGTTTAGGGCAGAACTATGGCTACACCTTC. This encodes CASSLGQNYGYTF.

The rearrangement links TRBV12-5 to TRBJ2-3; weak D call: TRBD2 (5 bases). There are 15 residues in the CDR3. The V end was cut by 5 bases, the J end by 4 bases, with 16 bases between. Per germline, CDR1 LGHNT and CDR2 FRNRAP. The CDR3 DNA sequence: TGTGCTAGTGGTAACATACCCGGAGGTGCAGATACGCAGTATTTT. Protein sequence: CASGNIPGGADTQYF.

The chain employs TRBV9 and TRBJ2-3; D may be TRBD2 (5 bases). CDR1 and CDR2 (germline): SGDLS, YYNGEE. V lost 3 bases and J 2 bases, leaving 13 bases between the germline ends. This CDR3 contains 15 residues. CDR3 DNA sequence: TGTGCCAGCAGCGGAGGACTTGAGGTCACAGATACGCAGTATTTT. Amino acid sequence: CASSGGLEVTDTQYF.

The genes are TRBV13 and TRBJ2-3; no clear D gene. This CDR3 comprises 14 residues. The ends were cut back, 0 bases at V and 2 bases at J, with 6 bases in the middle. Per the germline V gene, CDR1 is PRHDT and CDR2 is FYEKMQ (reference sequence). For the CDR3, the DNA is TGTGCCAGCAGCTTAGGGGCCTTCACAGATACGCAGTATTTT. Translation gives CASSLGAFTDTQYF.

This clone has only a few counts. The V call is TRBV30, the J call TRBJ1-1, with 10 bases that match TRBD1. Germline V gene lookup returns CDR1 GTSNPN and CDR2 SVGIG (reference sequence). V was pared by 5 bases and J by 10 bases, with 10 bases of the junction left unmatched. This CDR3 spans 13 amino acids. Written as DNA, the CDR3 is TGTGCCTGGGGGACAGGGGCTTTAGTGGGAGCTTTCTTT. Amino acid sequence: CAWGTGALVGAFF.

The chain joins TRBV7-6 to TRBJ2-7; 12 bases are a match to TRBD2. With 5 bases clipped from V and 0 bases from J, the junction kept 14 bases outside the gene matches. CDR3 size: 19 residues. Germline assignment: CDR1 SGHVS and CDR2 FNYEAQ. CDR3: CASSPRASGGGLSSYEQYF. The CDR3 DNA follows: TGTGCCAGCAGCCCCCGTGCTAGCGGGGGGGGGTTGAGCTCCTACGAGCAGTACTTC.

A single count supports this clone. For the CDR3, the DNA is TGCGCCAGCAGCCAAGGGCCCGCGGGGGGGCAAACCGGGGAGCTGTTTTTT. Its protein product is CASSQGPAGGQTGELFF. The V call is TRBV4-1, the J call TRBJ2-2, with 9 bases lining up with TRBD2. CDR1 is MGHRA, CDR2 YSYEKL, per germline. This CDR3 spans 17 amino acids. Trimming cost V 1 base and J 5 bases; bases outside gene matches: 8.

This chain uses TRBV24-1 with TRBJ2-1, with 9 bases that match TRBD1. This CDR3 spans 15 amino acids. Germline lookup yields CDR1 KGHDR and CDR2 SFDVKD. The ends lost 3 bases at V and 5 bases at J; junction bases unmatched: 4. The CDR3 spells CATSDPGQGDNEQFF. The CDR3 nucleotides read TGTGCCACCAGTGATCCGGGACAGGGAGACAATGAGCAGTTCTTC.

The rearrangement links TRBV2 to TRBJ2-1; 12 bases are shared with TRBD2. CDR3 length: 14 residues. V dropped 4 bases and J dropped 8; count of bases not matched to a gene: 3. The germline gives CDR1 SNHLY, CDR2 FYNNEI. The CDR3 region has the DNA TGTGCCAGCAGTGGGCTAGCGGGGGGGCATGAGCAGTTCTTC. Translated: CASSGLAGGHEQFF.

This rearrangement joins TRBV12-5 to TRBJ1-2; 7 bases align to TRBD1. The CDR3 covers 11 residues. V trimming: 5 bases; J trimming: 10 bases; junction bases outside the gene matches: 4. The germline gives CDR1 LGHNT, CDR2 FRNRAP. The CDR3 reads CASGQQGIYTF. The DNA for the CDR3 is TGTGCTAGTGGTCAACAGGGGATCTACACCTTC.

This clone has only a few counts. This sequence joins TRBV19 and TRBJ2-6; D remains unclear. The germline V gene has CDR1 LNHDA and CDR2 SQIVND (reference sequence). The CDR3 is 15 residues long. V was pared by 0 bases and J by 0 bases, with 3 bases between. CDR3 loop: CASSIDISGANVLTF. The CDR3 nucleotides are TGTGCCAGTAGTATAGATATCTCTGGGGCCAACGTCCTGACTTTC.

This rearrangement joins TRBV10-1 to TRBJ2-1; TRBD1 is a possible D gene (5 bases). Per the germline V gene, CDR1 is WNHNN and CDR2 is SYGVQD (reference sequence). This CDR3 contains 14 residues. The germline V and J ends were trimmed by 2 bases and 11 bases, with 16 bases remaining between them. In nucleotides, the CDR3 is TGCGCCAGCAGTGAGGAATTTAGGACAAATCAGCAGTTCTTC. Translation gives CASSEEFRTNQQFF.

This clone was detected once. The chain is built from TRBV4-1 and TRBJ2-7; TRBD1 agrees at 8 bases. The V segment lost 2 bases and the J segment 5 bases; nucleotides outside the gene matches: 8. Germline V lookup: CDR1 MGHRA, CDR2 YSYEKL. The CDR3 totals 15 residues. The DNA for the CDR3 is TGCGCCAGCAGCCAATCGGACAGGGATCGCCACGAGCAGTACTTC. Protein product: CASSQSDRDRHEQYF.

The CDR3 is CASRLSGQGYEQYF. CDR3 DNA: TGTGCCAGCAGGCTATCAGGGCAGGGGTACGAGCAGTACTTC. The chain carries TRBV6-5 and TRBJ2-7; TRBD1 might be the D (6 bases). The CDR3 loop spans 14 amino acids. The germline V gene encodes CDR1 MNHEY and CDR2 SVGAGI. The V and J ends lost 6 bases and 4 bases respectively, with 16 bases between them.

The chain combines TRBV29-1 with TRBJ2-3; 8 bases agree with TRBD2. Looked up from germline, CDR1 is SQVTM and CDR2 is ANQGSEA. V shed 3 bases, J shed 4 bases, and the junction held 6 bases outside the gene matches. The CDR3 loop spans 14 amino acids. This chain's CDR3 is CSVDDGGAADTQYF. CDR3 bases: TGCAGCGTTGATGACGGGGGGGCCGCAGATACGCAGTATTTT.

CDR3 protein: CASSQDSRGSKTQYF. As DNA, the CDR3 is TGCGCCAGCAGCCAAGATTCCCGAGGTTCGAAGACCCAGTACTTC. V usage is TRBV4-1 and J usage is TRBJ2-5; D is ambiguous. This CDR3 contains 15 residues. Germline V lookup: CDR1 MGHRA, CDR2 YSYEKL. Trimming left V 0 bases short and J 6 bases short, with 14 bases between.

This clone has only a few counts. The chain is built from TRBV28 and TRBJ1-6; 7 bases are a match to TRBD1. V lost 5 bases, J lost 7 bases, and 5 bases stayed unmatched. CDR3 size: 14 residues. CDR1 and CDR2 from the germline V gene are MDHEN and SYDVKM. The CDR3 is CASSPTGRNSPLHF. CDR3 DNA: TGTGCCAGCAGTCCGACAGGGCGGAATTCACCCCTCCACTTT.

The gene calls are TRBV11-3 and TRBJ2-3, with 7 bases matching TRBD1. Germline V lookup: CDR1 SGHNT, CDR2 YENEEA. With V trimmed by 5 bases and J by 4 bases, 6 bases remained unmatched. This CDR3 region has 14 residues. DNA of the CDR3: TGTGCCAGCAGCCTTTGGACAGGCGCAGATACGCAGTATTTT. Protein sequence: CASSLWTGADTQYF.

The chain links TRBV6-5 to TRBJ2-5; perhaps TRBD2 as D (5 bases). The CDR3 runs 15 residues. V was shortened by 2 bases and J by 4 bases, with 14 bases between the two germline ends. The germline V gene encodes CDR1 MNHEY and CDR2 SVGAGI. In DNA, the CDR3 is TGTGCCAGCAGTTACGATTCGGGGTTAGGAGAGACCCAGTACTTC. This codes for CASSYDSGLGETQYF.

There are a few counts of this clone. The chain has TRBV5-5 and TRBJ1-4, with 7 positions matching TRBD1. The junction had 13 bases not matched to a gene; V was cut back by 3 bases and J by 8 bases. This CDR3 spans 16 amino acids. Germline CDR1 and CDR2: SGHKS and YYEKEE (reference sequence). The CDR3 region is CASSWTATGLEEKLFF. CDR3 sequence (DNA): TGTGCCAGCAGCTGGACCGCGACAGGGCTAGAGGAAAAACTGTTTTTT.

The chain uses TRBV27 and TRBJ1-5; 11 nucleotides agree with TRBD1. CDR3 size: 13 residues. V trimming: 7 bases; J trimming: 7 bases; junction bases outside the gene matches: 3. Germline V CDR1 and CDR2: MNHEY, SMNVEV (reference sequence). The CDR3 sequence: CASKGQGGQPQHF. DNA for the CDR3: TGTGCCAGCAAGGGACAGGGGGGCCAGCCCCAGCATTTT.